Following are 10 T cell receptor beta chains from one sample sequenced in a study of CD8+CD57+ T cells in acquired aplastic anemia. Those patients picked for sequencing had displayed CD8+CD57+ cell expansion on flow cytometry. Genomic DNA templated the TCR beta VDJ and CDR3 profiling. TCRdb passed the reads through MiXCR, listing each CDR3 protein once. Here the sample spans 150,000 to 200,000 distinct CDR3 sequences, roughly 50% being singletons. Sequencing was carried out using sorted CD4+, CD8+, or CD8+CD57+ T cells (not recorded which) from PBMCs. The receptors originated from a human donor with aplastic anemia.

The genes are TRBV28 and TRBJ2-6; no clear D gene. The CDR3 runs 15 residues. CDR1 is MDHEN, CDR2 SYDVKM, per germline. Trimming pared 7 bases from V and 1 base from J, leaving 11 bases between. Written as DNA, the CDR3 is TGTGCCAGCATCTCGGAAGGGTCTGGGGCCAACGTCCTGACTTTC. It is translated as CASISEGSGANVLTF.

Points on this clonotype: A much larger clone lies a single base off, so this may be a read error. The chain is built from TRBV5-1 and TRBJ1-1, with TRBD1 as a possible D gene (5 bases). Germline CDR1 and CDR2: SGHRS and YFSETQ. The V end lost 2 bases, the J end lost 1 base, and 9 bases lay between the germline ends. This CDR3 is built from 14 residues. The CDR3 DNA sequence: TGCGCCAGCAGCTTCTCGGGGGGGAACACTGAAGCTTTCTTT. Amino acids: CASSFSGGNTEAFF.

The chain links TRBV10-3 to TRBJ2-1; no reliable D call. The CDR3 covers 11 residues. CDR1 is ENHRY and CDR2 is SYGVKD in the germline V gene. Trimming left V 3 bases short and J 4 bases short, with 1 base between. Written as DNA, the CDR3 is TGTGCCATCAGTGAATACAATGAGCAGTTCTTC. Translation: CAISEYNEQFF.

This clonotype occurred a few times. The rearrangement links TRBV11-1 to TRBJ2-1, with 14 bases that match TRBD2. This CDR3 is 17 amino acids long. CDR1 is SGHAT, CDR2 FQDESV, per germline (reference sequence). Trimming removed 4 bases from V and 4 bases from J; junction bases left unmatched: 6. The CDR3 DNA is TGTGCCAGCAGCTCCGCCGGGACTAGCGGGGGTTACAATGAGCAGTTCTTC. Translated: CASSSAGTSGGYNEQFF.

The chain has TRBV19 and TRBJ2-1; D may be TRBD2 (5 bases). The CDR3 runs 15 residues. Per germline, CDR1 LNHDA and CDR2 SQIVND (reference sequence). Between the trimmed V and J ends, which lost 7 bases and 0 bases, there was a span of 13 bases. The CDR3 DNA is TGTGCCAGTACCGTCGGACTGAACTCCTACAATGAGCAGTTCTTC. Translation: CASTVGLNSYNEQFF.

The genes are TRBV19 and TRBJ1-1; 9 bases align to TRBD1. The CDR3 length is 14 residues. V dropped 2 bases and J dropped 5; count of bases not matched to a gene: 3. The germline V gene encodes CDR1 LNHDA and CDR2 SQIVND (reference sequence). CDR3 loop: CASSIRQGETEAFF. Here the CDR3 DNA reads TGTGCCAGTAGTATACGACAGGGGGAGACTGAAGCTTTCTTT.

V usage is TRBV19 and J usage is TRBJ2-1, with D possibly matching TRBD1 (7 bases). Germline CDR1 and CDR2: LNHDA and SQIVND (reference sequence). The CDR3 covers 13 residues. Trimming took off 3 bases at V and 13 bases at J, with 16 bases between the two ends. The CDR3 is CASSIRQGGEQFF. For the CDR3, the DNA is TGTGCCAGTAGTATTCGTCAGGGGGGCGAACAGTTCTTC.

A few counts support this clonotype. The rearrangement links TRBV11-2 to TRBJ2-2; the match to TRBD2 covers 12 bases. Trimming cost V 5 bases and J 0 bases; bases outside gene matches: 10. This CDR3 has 19 residues. Germline values: CDR1 SGHAT, CDR2 FQNNGV. The chain's CDR3 is CASSATLAGGIANTGELFF. For the CDR3, the DNA is TGTGCCAGCAGCGCTACCCTAGCGGGGGGGATCGCGAACACCGGGGAGCTGTTTTTT.

The sample holds many counts of this clonotype. The chain is built from TRBV7-8 and TRBJ1-1; D is unclear. The V gene lost 4 bases and the J gene lost 6 bases, with 15 bases spanning the gap. CDR1 is SGHVS and CDR2 is FQNEAQ in the germline V gene. CDR3 size: 14 residues. CDR3 coding DNA: TGTGCCAGCAGCTCGACAAAAGGGATTCCTGAAGCTTTCTTT. Amino acid sequence: CASSSTKGIPEAFF.

The CDR3 DNA follows: TGTGCCAGCAGCTTGGAGCTCCGTACGCAGTATTTT. Protein sequence: CASSLELRTQYF. The chain uses TRBV7-3 and TRBJ2-3; D is ambiguous. Trimming removed 3 bases at V and 8 bases at J, with 9 bases between. Germline-derived CDR1 and CDR2 are SGHTA and FQGTGA. The CDR3 is 12 residues long.